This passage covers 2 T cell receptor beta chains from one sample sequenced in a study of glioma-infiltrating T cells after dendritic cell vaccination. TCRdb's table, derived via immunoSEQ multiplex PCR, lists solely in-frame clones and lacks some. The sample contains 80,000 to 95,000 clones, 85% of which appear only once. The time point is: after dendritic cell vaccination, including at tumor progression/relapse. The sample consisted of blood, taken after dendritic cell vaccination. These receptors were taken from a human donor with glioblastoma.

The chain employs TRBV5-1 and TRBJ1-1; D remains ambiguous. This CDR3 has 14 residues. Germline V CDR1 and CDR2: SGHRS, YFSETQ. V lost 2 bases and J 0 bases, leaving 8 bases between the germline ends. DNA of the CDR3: TGCGCCAGCAGCTTTATAGAAATGAACACTGAAGCTTTCTTT. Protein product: CASSFIEMNTEAFF.

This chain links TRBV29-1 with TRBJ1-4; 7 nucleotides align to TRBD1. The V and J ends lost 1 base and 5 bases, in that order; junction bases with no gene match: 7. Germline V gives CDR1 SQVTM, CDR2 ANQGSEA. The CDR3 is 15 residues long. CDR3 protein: CSVEGHRGVNEKLFF. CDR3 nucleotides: TGCAGCGTTGAAGGCCACAGGGGCGTCAATGAAAAACTGTTTTTT.